Listed here are 8 T cell receptor beta chains from one sample, sequenced in a study of T cells in Graves' hyperthyroidism and ophthalmopathy. Amplification of TCR beta CDR3 regions was performed using RNA transcripts as template. First-round RT-PCR of the TCR CDR3 relied on the HTBI primer set. TCRdb ran MiXCR on the multiplex PCR reads and lists one entry per CDR3 protein. The table lists approximately 710,000 distinct CDR3 sequences, roughly 17% of them singletons. The sequencing sample was made of blood. The receptors were gathered from a man aged 50 to 60 with Graves' hyperthyroidism.

This clonotype showed up many times. The J gene is TRBJ2-6, the V gene TRBV2; possibly TRBD1 for D (6 bases). The CDR3 runs 16 residues. V was trimmed by 4 bases and J by 0 bases, leaving 10 bases between them. The germline CDR1 and CDR2 sequences are SNHLY and FYNNEI. The CDR3 DNA sequence: TGTGCCAGCAGTGGACAGGAATACTCTGGGGCCAACGTCCTGACTTTC. Encoded protein: CASSGQEYSGANVLTF.

This clonotype was counted between two and nine times. This chain links TRBV4-1 with TRBJ2-2; D is uncertain. CDR1 MGHRA and CDR2 YSYEKL come from the germline V gene. The CDR3 is 14 amino acids. The V end was cut by 0 bases, the J end by 1 base, with 3 bases between. DNA of the CDR3: TGCGCCAGCAGCCAAGATCAGAACACCGGGGAGCTGTTTTTT. Translated: CASSQDQNTGELFF.

The chain links TRBV20-1 to TRBJ2-1, with 9 bases matching TRBD2. This CDR3 contains 16 residues. V was pared by 0 bases and J by 2 bases, with 5 bases of the junction left unmatched. The germline V gene encodes CDR1 DFQATT and CDR2 SNEGSKA (reference sequence). The CDR3 DNA sequence: TGCAGTGCTAGAGATTCGACTAGCGGAACCTACAATGAGCAGTTCTTC. Translated: CSARDSTSGTYNEQFF.

This clonotype appeared many times. The rearrangement links TRBV7-2 to TRBJ2-1; D remains unclear. Trimming removed 1 base from V and 9 bases from J, with 10 bases in between. CDR1 and CDR2 from the germline V gene are SGHTA and FQGNSA. This CDR3 has 13 residues. For the CDR3, the DNA is TGTGCCAGCAGCTTAGTCTCGCGTATTGAGCAGTTCTTC. Translated: CASSLVSRIEQFF.

This clonotype occurred many times. The V gene is TRBV28, the J gene TRBJ1-4; D gene ambiguous. The CDR3 extends over 12 amino acids. The V gene's germline CDR1 is MDHEN and CDR2 SYDVKM. Trimming took 3 bases from V and 5 from J, leaving 4 bases between them. The CDR3 DNA follows: TGTGCCAGCAGTTTGTCGAATGAAAAACTGTTTTTT. This encodes CASSLSNEKLFF.

In regard to this clonotype: Just one base apart from a much larger clone, this may be a read error. The chain joins TRBV13 to TRBJ1-5; 10 nucleotides match TRBD1. CDR1 is PRHDT, CDR2 FYEKMQ, per germline (reference sequence). CDR3 length: 15 amino acids. Germline trimming cut 4 bases from V and 6 bases from J; bases unmatched to any gene: 6. This chain's CDR3 is CASSSRGQGSQPQHF. The CDR3 DNA reads as TGTGCCAGCAGCTCTCGGGGACAGGGGAGTCAGCCCCAGCATTTT. The full variable domain, with the rest looked up from reference TRBV13 and TRBJ1-5, is AAGVIQSPRHLIKEKRETATLKCYPIPRHDTVYWYQQGPGQDPQFLISFYEKMQSDKGSIPDRFSAQQFSDYHSELNMSSLELGDSALYFCASSSRGQGSQPQHFGDGTRLSIL.

This clonotype was counted between two and nine times. The chain recombines TRBV24-1 with TRBJ2-3; 7 bases map to TRBD1. CDR1 KGHDR and CDR2 SFDVKD come from the germline V gene. The V segment lost 8 bases and the J segment 3 bases; nucleotides outside the gene matches: 4. The CDR3 is 13 residues long. The CDR3 here is CATNDRVTDTQYF. The CDR3 coding sequence is TGTGCCACCAACGACAGGGTGACAGATACGCAGTATTTT.

The chain joins TRBV2 to TRBJ1-2; 7 bases align to TRBD1. From germline, CDR1 is SNHLY and CDR2 FYNNEI. Trimming cost V 2 bases and J 2 bases; bases outside gene matches: 11. The CDR3 runs 17 residues. The CDR3 DNA follows: TGTGCCAGCAGTGAACTTACCGGGACAGATCCCAACTATGGCTACACCTTC. Translated: CASSELTGTDPNYGYTF.